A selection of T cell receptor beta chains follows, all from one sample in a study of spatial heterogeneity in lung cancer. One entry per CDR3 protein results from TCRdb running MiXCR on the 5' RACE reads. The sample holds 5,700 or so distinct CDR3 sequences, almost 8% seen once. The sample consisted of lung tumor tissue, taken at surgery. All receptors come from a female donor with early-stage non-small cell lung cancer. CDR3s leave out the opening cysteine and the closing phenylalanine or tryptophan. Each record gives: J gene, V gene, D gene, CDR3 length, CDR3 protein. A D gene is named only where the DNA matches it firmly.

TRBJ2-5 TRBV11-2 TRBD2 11 ASCRGGQETQY
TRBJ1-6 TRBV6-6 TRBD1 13 ASSYGTGVNSPLH
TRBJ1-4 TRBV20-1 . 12 SAYKDSTNEKLF
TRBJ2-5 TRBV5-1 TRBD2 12 ASSLLAGEETQY
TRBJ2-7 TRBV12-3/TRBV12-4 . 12 ASSLGVRLYEQY
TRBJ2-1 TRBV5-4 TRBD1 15 ASSFSPGTASYNEQF
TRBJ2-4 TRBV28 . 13 ANSLTRVAKNIQY
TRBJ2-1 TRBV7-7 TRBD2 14 ASSLNGLAGYNEQF
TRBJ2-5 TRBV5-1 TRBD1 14 ASSLLGTGVGETQY
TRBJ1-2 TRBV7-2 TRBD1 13 ASSSSAGRGRSYT
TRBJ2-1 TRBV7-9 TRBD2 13 ASRNSGRAYNEQF
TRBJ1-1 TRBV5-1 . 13 ASSAGGGLNTEAF
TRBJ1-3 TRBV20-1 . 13 SARDYTSSGNTIY
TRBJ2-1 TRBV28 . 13 ASSLGTSNYNEQF
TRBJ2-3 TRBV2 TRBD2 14 ASSVGTSGGSDTQY
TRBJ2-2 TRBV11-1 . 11 ASSVRFTGELF
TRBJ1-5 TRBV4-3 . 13 ASSQEPDGSQPQH
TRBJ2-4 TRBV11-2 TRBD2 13 ASSLGPKAGDIQY
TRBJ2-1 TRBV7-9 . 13 ASSLGRETANEQF
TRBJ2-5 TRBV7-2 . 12 ASSLDLGTETQY
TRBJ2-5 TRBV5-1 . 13 ASSLGREPQETQY
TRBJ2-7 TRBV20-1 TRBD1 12 SGMDRDRGYEQY
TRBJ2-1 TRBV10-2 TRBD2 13 ASRTSGISYNEQF
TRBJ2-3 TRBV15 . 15 ATSRDSGLISTDTQY
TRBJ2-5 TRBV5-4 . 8 AYSGETQY
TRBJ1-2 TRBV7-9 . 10 ASSLPSGGYT
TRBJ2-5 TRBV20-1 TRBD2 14 SARDAGTSDQETQY
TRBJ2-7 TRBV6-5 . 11 ASKDPGGYEQY
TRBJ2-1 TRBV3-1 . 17 ASSSKAPTPGGTYNEQF
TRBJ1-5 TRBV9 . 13 ASSVDPGNNQPQH
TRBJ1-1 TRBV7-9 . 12 ASSLESGLTEAF
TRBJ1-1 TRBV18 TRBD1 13 ASSASGTGVTEAF
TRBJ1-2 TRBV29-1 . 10 SDGQRFYGYT
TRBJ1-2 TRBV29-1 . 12 SVRDALMVGGYT
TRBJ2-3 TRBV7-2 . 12 ASSPWGSTDTQY
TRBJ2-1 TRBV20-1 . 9 SASHWDEQF
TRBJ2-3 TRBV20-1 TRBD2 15 SARDVGLAGGGDTQY
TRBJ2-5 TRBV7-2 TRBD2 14 ASSLGLAGAQETQY
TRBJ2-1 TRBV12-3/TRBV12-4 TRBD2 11 ASSLLLTSEQF
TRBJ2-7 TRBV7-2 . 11 ASSLTGYYEQY
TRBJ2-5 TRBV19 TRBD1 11 ASGTGPQETQY
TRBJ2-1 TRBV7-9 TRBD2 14 ASSRLLAGGPNEQF
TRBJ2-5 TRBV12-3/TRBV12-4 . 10 ASGVAQETQY
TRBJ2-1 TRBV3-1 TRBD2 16 ASSHNPKSGGARNEQF
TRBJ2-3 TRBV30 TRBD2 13 AWSLLAGGSDTQY
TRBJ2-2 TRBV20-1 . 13 SARDLGANTGELF
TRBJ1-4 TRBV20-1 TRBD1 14 SARDPRGGGGEKLF
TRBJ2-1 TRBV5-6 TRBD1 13 ASSLPGQGYNEQF
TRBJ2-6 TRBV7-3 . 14 ASSLGPSSGANVLT
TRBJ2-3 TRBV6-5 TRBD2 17 ASRPSGRGIGRYTDTQY
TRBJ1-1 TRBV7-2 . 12 ASSLGQLNTEAF